This TCR beta chain is drawn from a study of cytomegalovirus exposure and HLA in healthy donors. Study-level points and caveats: Reports credit the classifier with highly specific, highly sensitive diagnosis of cytomegalovirus status.

The donors were members of the roughly 120-subject validation cohort (separate from the roughly 700-subject first cohort). Here immunoSEQ multiplex PCR was the method, and the copy in TCRdb shows in-frame clones only, minus some. The table includes some 290,000 clones, around 90% detected once. As regards this clone: Its antigen is currently unknown.

Material: PBMCs. The sequence came from a man aged 25 to 45 in good health and CMV-seronegative.

CDR3 sequence: CATSTQGVLSYNEQFF. CDR3 in DNA: TGTGCCACCAGCACCCAGGGGGTTCTATCCTACAATGAGCAGTTCTTC. The chain carries TRBV15 and TRBJ2-1; 7 bases are a match to TRBD1. The CDR3 covers 16 residues. The trim removed 4 bases at V and 1 base at J, leaving 7 bases unmatched. CDR1 is LNHNV, CDR2 YYDKDF, per germline (reference sequence).